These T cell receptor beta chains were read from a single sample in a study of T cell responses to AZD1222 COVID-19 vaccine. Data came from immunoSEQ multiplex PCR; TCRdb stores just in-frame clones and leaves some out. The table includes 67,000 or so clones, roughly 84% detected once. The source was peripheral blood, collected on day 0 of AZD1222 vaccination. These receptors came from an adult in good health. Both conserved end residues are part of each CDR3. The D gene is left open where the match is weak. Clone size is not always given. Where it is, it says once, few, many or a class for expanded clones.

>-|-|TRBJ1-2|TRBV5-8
CASSFGRGYGYTF
TGTGCCAGCAGCTTTGGCAGAGGCTATGGCTACACCTTC
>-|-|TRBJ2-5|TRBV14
CASSQGLGGRMIWETQYF
TGTGCCAGCAGCCAAGGCCTCGGGGGACGGATGATTTGGGAGACCCAGTACTTC
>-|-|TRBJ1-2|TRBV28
CASSGGIYGYTF
TGTGCCAGCAGTGGGGGGATCTATGGCTACACCTTC
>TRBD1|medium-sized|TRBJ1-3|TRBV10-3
CAITSAGTGGGGNTIYF
TGTGCCATCACATCCGCCGGGACAGGGGGCGGAGGGAACACCATATATTTT
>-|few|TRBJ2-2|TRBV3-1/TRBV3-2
CASSLLQGELFF
TGTGCCAGCAGCCTGCTCCAAGGGGAGCTGTTTTTT
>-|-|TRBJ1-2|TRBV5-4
CASSPGGGNYGYTF
TGTGCCAGCTCCCCGGGTGGGGGCAACTATGGCTACACCTTC
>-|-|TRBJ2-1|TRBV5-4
CASLSTSGGVYNEQFF
TGTGCCAGCCTCTCTACGTCGGGGGGCGTCTACAATGAGCAGTTCTTC
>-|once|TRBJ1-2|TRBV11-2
CASSLFGGSANYGYTF
TGTGCCAGCAGCTTATTCGGAGGGTCAGCTAACTATGGCTACACCTTC
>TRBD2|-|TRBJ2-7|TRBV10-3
CAIRPGLAGTYEQYF
TGTGCCATCAGACCCGGACTAGCGGGAACCTACGAGCAGTACTTC
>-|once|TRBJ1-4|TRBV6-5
CASIFQTGEKLFF
TGTGCCAGCATTTTTCAAACAGGGGAAAAACTGTTTTTT
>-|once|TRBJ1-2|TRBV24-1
CATSDLSQSYGYTF
TGTGCCACCAGTGATTTGAGCCAGTCCTATGGCTACACCTTC
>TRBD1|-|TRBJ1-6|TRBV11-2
CASSPGQATSSPLHF
TGTGCCAGCAGCCCGGGACAGGCCACTAGCTCACCCCTCCACTTT
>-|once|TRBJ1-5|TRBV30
CAWSSGYNQPQHF
TGTGCCTGGAGTTCCGGATATAATCAGCCCCAGCATTTT
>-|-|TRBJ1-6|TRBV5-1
CASSLGTGNSPLHF
TGCGCCAGCAGCTTGGGGACGGGCAATTCACCCCTCCACTTT
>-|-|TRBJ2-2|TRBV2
CASLQPSGTYTGELFF
TGTGCCAGCTTACAACCGTCCGGGACTTACACCGGGGAGCTGTTTTTT
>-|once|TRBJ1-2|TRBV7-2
CASSLEWGNPEGGYTF
TGTGCCAGCAGCTTAGAGTGGGGGAACCCGGAGGGAGGCTACACCTTC
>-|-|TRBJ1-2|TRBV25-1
CAAGNSYGYTF
TGTGCCGCGGGTAACAGCTATGGCTACACCTTC
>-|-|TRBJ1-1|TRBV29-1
CSVSDSNTEAFF
TGCAGCGTATCGGACAGTAACACTGAAGCTTTCTTT
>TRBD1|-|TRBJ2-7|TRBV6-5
CASRKQGNSYEQYF
TGTGCCAGCAGAAAACAGGGGAATTCGTACGAGCAGTACTTC
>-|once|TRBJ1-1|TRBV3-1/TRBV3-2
CASSHLTVALNTEAFF
TGTGCCAGCAGCCACCTGACGGTCGCTCTGAACACTGAAGCTTTCTTT
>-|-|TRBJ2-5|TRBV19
CASSLGLVETQYF
TGTGCCAGTAGTCTTGGGCTCGTGGAGACCCAGTACTTC
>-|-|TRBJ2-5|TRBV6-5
CASTEGVVGTQYF
TGTGCCAGCACCGAGGGGGTAGTTGGGACCCAGTACTTC